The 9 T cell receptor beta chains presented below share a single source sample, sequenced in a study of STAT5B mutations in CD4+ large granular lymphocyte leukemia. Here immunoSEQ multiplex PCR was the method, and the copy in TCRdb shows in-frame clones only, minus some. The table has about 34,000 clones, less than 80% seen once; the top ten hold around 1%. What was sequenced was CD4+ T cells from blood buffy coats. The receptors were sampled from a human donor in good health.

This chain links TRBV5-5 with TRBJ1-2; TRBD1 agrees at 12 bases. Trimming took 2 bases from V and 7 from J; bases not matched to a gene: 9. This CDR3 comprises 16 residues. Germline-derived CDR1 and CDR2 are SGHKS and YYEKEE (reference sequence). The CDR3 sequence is CASSFSPGTGGGGYTF. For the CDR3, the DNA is TGTGCCAGCAGCTTTTCACCAGGGACAGGGGGCGGTGGCTACACCTTC.

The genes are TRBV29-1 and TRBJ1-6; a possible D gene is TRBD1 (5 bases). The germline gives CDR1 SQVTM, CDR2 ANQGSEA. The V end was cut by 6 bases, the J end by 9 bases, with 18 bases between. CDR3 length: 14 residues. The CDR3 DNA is TGCAGCGTATACCAGGGTGGCCGAGGTTCACCCCTCCACTTT. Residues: CSVYQGGRGSPLHF.

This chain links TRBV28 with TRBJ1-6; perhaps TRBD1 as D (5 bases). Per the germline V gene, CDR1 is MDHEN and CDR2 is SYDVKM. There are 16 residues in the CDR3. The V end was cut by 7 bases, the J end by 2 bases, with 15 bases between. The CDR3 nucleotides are TGTGCCAGCAAACCGGCAGGGAGCCCCTATAATTCACCCCTCCACTTT. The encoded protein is CASKPAGSPYNSPLHF.

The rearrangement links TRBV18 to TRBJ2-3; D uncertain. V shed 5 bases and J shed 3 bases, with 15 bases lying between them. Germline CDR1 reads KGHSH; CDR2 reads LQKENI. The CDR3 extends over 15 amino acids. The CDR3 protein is CASSSLFPGTDTQYF. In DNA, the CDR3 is TGTGCCAGCTCATCTCTCTTTCCTGGGACAGATACGCAGTATTTT.

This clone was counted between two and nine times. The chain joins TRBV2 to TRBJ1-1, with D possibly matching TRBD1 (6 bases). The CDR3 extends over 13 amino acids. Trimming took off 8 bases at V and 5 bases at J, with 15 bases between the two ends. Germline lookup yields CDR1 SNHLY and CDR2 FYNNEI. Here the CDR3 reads CASVQGRWTEAFF. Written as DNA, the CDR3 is TGTGCCAGCGTACAGGGCCGGTGGACTGAAGCTTTCTTT.

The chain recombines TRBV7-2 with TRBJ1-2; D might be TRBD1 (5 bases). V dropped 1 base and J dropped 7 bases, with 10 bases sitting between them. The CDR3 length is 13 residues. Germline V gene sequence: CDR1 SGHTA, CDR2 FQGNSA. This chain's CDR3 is CASSLGGEGGYTF. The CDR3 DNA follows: TGTGCCAGCAGCTTAGGAGGGGAGGGTGGCTACACCTTC.

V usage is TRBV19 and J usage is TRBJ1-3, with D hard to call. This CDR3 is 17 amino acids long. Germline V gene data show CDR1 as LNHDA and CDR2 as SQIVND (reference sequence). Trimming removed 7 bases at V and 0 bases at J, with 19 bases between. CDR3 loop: CASNGLGATSSGNTIYF. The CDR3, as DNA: TGTGCCAGTAATGGGCTAGGCGCCACCAGCTCTGGAAACACCATATATTTT.

DNA for the CDR3: TGTGCCAGCAGCTTAGCTATGGGGGGCAATCAGCCCCAGCATTTT. Its translation: CASSLAMGGNQPQHF. The chain carries TRBV7-2 and TRBJ1-5; D possibly corresponds to TRBD1 (5 bases). Deletions cut 0 bases from V and 2 bases from J, with 8 bases between. The CDR3 runs 15 residues. Germline CDR1 reads SGHTA; CDR2 reads FQGNSA.

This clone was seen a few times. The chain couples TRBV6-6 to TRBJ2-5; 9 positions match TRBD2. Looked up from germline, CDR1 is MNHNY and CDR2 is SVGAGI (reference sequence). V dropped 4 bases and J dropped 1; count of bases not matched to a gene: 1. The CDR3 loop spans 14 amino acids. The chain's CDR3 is CASSSTSGQETQYF. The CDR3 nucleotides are TGTGCCAGCAGTTCGACTAGCGGCCAAGAGACCCAGTACTTC.